This T cell receptor (beta chain) stems from a study of blood T cell repertoires in COVID-19. Across the whole study: Nucleic acid was either cDNA or gDNA, and it came from T cells, B-cell-depleted T cells, or PBMCs.

Source study methods: Amplifying reference gene primers gave estimates of nucleated cell counts. Assay used: immunoSEQ multiplex PCR; TCRdb lists only in-frame clones, some missing. V and J calls and clone size follow that table, whereas D and trimming were derived from the DNA. The sample has roughly 190,000 clones; less than 90% are singletons. The CDR3 consists of 18 residues. V was clipped by 2 bases and J by 2 bases, with 16 bases between them. The germline CDR1 and CDR2 sequences are SGHAT and FQNNGV. The chain is built from TRBV11-2 and TRBJ2-6, with D perhaps matching TRBD2 (6 bases). This receptor was obtained from a woman in her sixties or seventies with COVID-19, enrolled during active disease. The sample consisted of peripheral blood. The CDR3 protein is CASSLPRGGKPGANVLTF. The CDR3 DNA follows: TGTGCCAGCAGCTTACCGCGAGGAGGGAAGCCTGGGGCCAACGTCCTGACTTTC.